A few counts support the clone carrying this T cell receptor (beta chain). Time point: patch test 2, 6 weeks after DPC sensitization. Stated treatment: therapeutic diphenylcyclopropenone sensitization with weekly scalp DPC. The data originate from a study of human T cells and chemical hapten exposure. TCRdb re-derived calls from the RACE reads in MiXCR, one entry per CDR3 protein. Altogether tens of thousands of distinct CDR3 sequences are present, roughly 10% being singletons, with the ten largest covering around 4.7%. V dropped 2 bases and J dropped 1 base, with 15 bases sitting between them. This CDR3 spans 17 amino acids. The germline gives CDR1 LGHNA, CDR2 YSLEER.

The clonotype was recovered from a woman aged 45-65 years with alopecia areata. Some clones in this sample may be carry-over from other donors' samples. The chain uses TRBV4-3 and TRBJ2-1, with a tentative D call TRBD2 (6 bases). The specimen comprised whole blood, sampled in connection with sensitization to the hapten diphenylcyclopropenone (DPC). DNA of the CDR3: TGCGCCAGCAGCCAATCGTTCGGAGGAGGGTCCTACAATGAGCAGTTCTTC. Protein product: CASSQSFGGGSYNEQFF.